This T cell receptor (beta chain) was sequenced during a study of shared clonotypes between healthy human individuals. With respect to this clone: The antigen is unknown.

CDR1 is MDHEN and CDR2 is SYDVKM in the germline V gene. CDR3 length equals 14 residues. The ends were cut back, 5 bases at V and 1 base at J, with 11 bases in the middle. All of the donors resided in Nashville, Tennessee, and each was a Caucasian adult. Whole-study results and caveats: A limitation of the genetic and exposure-history diversity represented arose from few donors.

The assay was carried out at the deep level. Study processing details: With immunoSEQ giving junction-only sequences and no quality scores, filtering differed. The protocol was immunoSEQ multiplex PCR, while the TCRdb copy is restricted to in-frame clones and leaves out a portion. V and J calls and clone size follow that table, whereas D and trimming were derived from the DNA. The sample lists millions of clones; roughly 96% were seen once. This chain links TRBV28 with TRBJ2-5, with D unclear. The TCR was taken from a man aged 18 to 30 in good health. The source material was naive CD4+ T cells sorted from blood. The subset here: CD45RA+ positively selected. CDR3 sequence reads: CASSTPVFQETQYF. CDR3 DNA: TGTGCCAGCAGTACCCCCGTTTTCCAAGAGACCCAGTACTTC. Full variable domain (outside the CDR3, taken from reference TRBV28 and TRBJ2-5): DVKVTQSSRYLVKRTGEKVFLECVQDMDHENMFWYRQDPGLGLRLIYFSYDVKMKEKGDIPEGYSVSREKKERFSLILESASTNQTSMYLCASSTPVFQETQYFGPGTRLLVL.